The rows below give T cell receptor beta chains drawn from one sample of a study of human T cells and chemical hapten exposure. MiXCR, run by TCRdb on the RACE reads, gives a single entry per CDR3 protein. The data show tens of thousands of distinct CDR3 sequences, with roughly 10% seen just once and 8.5% to 10% held by the top ten. The specimen comprised whole blood, sampled in connection with sensitization to the hapten diphenylcyclopropenone (DPC). Receptor source: a woman aged 30 to 39 with alopecia areata. Some clones in this sample may be carry-over from other donors' samples. The CDR3 runs from the conserved cysteine through the conserved F or W. A D gene is named only where the DNA matches it firmly. A row's size may be missing; if present it is once, few, many or a size class.

v_gene: TRBV2
len: 13
d_gene: -
abundance: -
j_gene: TRBJ2-4
CDR3nt: TGTGCCAGCAGGTTCGACAGAGAAGGCATTCAGTACTTC
CDR3aa: CASRFDREGIQYF

v_gene: TRBV29-1
len: 13
d_gene: -
abundance: many
j_gene: TRBJ2-3
CDR3nt: TGCAGCGCCCGACAGGGAGGTACAGATACGCAGTATTTT
CDR3aa: CSARQGGTDTQYF

v_gene: TRBV14
len: 16
d_gene: -
abundance: -
j_gene: TRBJ1-3
CDR3nt: TGTGCCAGCAGCCCCCAGTTGGGCTCCTCTGGAAACACCATATATTTT
CDR3aa: CASSPQLGSSGNTIYF

v_gene: TRBV5-1
len: 16
d_gene: TRBD2
abundance: -
j_gene: TRBJ2-7
CDR3nt: TGCGCCAGCAGCCTGGCCCTAGCGGGGCCCGTTTACGAGCAGTACTTC
CDR3aa: CASSLALAGPVYEQYF

v_gene: TRBV29-1
len: 12
d_gene: -
abundance: -
j_gene: TRBJ2-3
CDR3nt: TGCAGCGTTGCCAGGGAAAGGGATACGCAGTATTTT
CDR3aa: CSVARERDTQYF

v_gene: TRBV28
len: 13
d_gene: TRBD2
abundance: many
j_gene: TRBJ2-7
CDR3nt: TGTGCCAGCAAGCGGGGGGACGCCTACGAGCAGTACTTC
CDR3aa: CASKRGDAYEQYF

v_gene: TRBV5-5
len: 15
d_gene: -
abundance: few
j_gene: TRBJ1-5
CDR3nt: TGTGCCAGCAGAGTGATTGGGGGATCGGATCAGCCCCAGCATTTT
CDR3aa: CASRVIGGSDQPQHF

v_gene: TRBV7-3
len: 17
d_gene: -
abundance: few
j_gene: TRBJ2-6
CDR3nt: TGTGCCAGCAGCCGTCGGGTCTGGGACTCTGGGGCCAACGTCCTGACTTTC
CDR3aa: CASSRRVWDSGANVLTF

v_gene: TRBV29-1
len: 15
d_gene: -
abundance: -
j_gene: TRBJ2-1
CDR3nt: TGCAGCGTTTCGGTGGGGGGAGGCGACAACAATGAGCAGTTCTTC
CDR3aa: CSVSVGGGDNNEQFF

v_gene: TRBV12-3/TRBV12-4
len: 14
d_gene: -
abundance: -
j_gene: TRBJ2-2
CDR3nt: TGTGCCAGCAGTTTAGTAACGGGTACCGGGGAGCTGTTTTTT
CDR3aa: CASSLVTGTGELFF

v_gene: TRBV18
len: 16
d_gene: -
abundance: -
j_gene: TRBJ1-6
CDR3nt: TGTGCCAGCTCACCCCAGGGGAGCTCCTATAATTCACCCCTCCACTTT
CDR3aa: CASSPQGSSYNSPLHF

v_gene: TRBV14
len: 15
d_gene: -
abundance: many
j_gene: TRBJ1-1
CDR3nt: TGTGCCAGCAACGTTTTGGGAGGGTTAAACACTGAAGCTTTCTTT
CDR3aa: CASNVLGGLNTEAFF

v_gene: TRBV6-5
len: 13
d_gene: -
abundance: many
j_gene: TRBJ1-1
CDR3nt: TGTGCCAGCAGTTTAAAGATGGGAGCTGAAGCTTTCTTT
CDR3aa: CASSLKMGAEAFF

v_gene: TRBV28
len: 13
d_gene: -
abundance: few
j_gene: TRBJ1-2
CDR3nt: TGTGCCAGCAGCATGACAGTTTCCTATGGCTACACCTTC
CDR3aa: CASSMTVSYGYTF

v_gene: TRBV23-1
len: 14
d_gene: -
abundance: -
j_gene: TRBJ2-7
CDR3nt: TGCGCCAGCAGTTTGGGCGAACAAGGTTTGGAGCAGTACTTC
CDR3aa: CASSLGEQGLEQYF

v_gene: TRBV18
len: 14
d_gene: TRBD2
abundance: -
j_gene: TRBJ2-7
CDR3nt: TGTGCCAGCTCCCCTCGACTAGCCGAGGGCGAGCAGTACTTC
CDR3aa: CASSPRLAEGEQYF

v_gene: TRBV7-2
len: 14
d_gene: -
abundance: few
j_gene: TRBJ2-7
CDR3nt: TGTGCCAGCAGCACCAGGACACCTAGCTACGAGCAGTACTTC
CDR3aa: CASSTRTPSYEQYF

v_gene: TRBV30
len: 16
d_gene: TRBD2
abundance: -
j_gene: TRBJ2-5
CDR3nt: TGTGCCTCGCGACTAGCGGGCCGCCCCCTCCAAGAGACCCAGTACTTC
CDR3aa: CASRLAGRPLQETQYF

v_gene: TRBV3-1
len: 15
d_gene: -
abundance: large
j_gene: TRBJ2-2
CDR3nt: TGTGCCAGCATCCAGGGCCGAACGAACACCGGGGAGCTGTTTTTT
CDR3aa: CASIQGRTNTGELFF

v_gene: TRBV11-2
len: 15
d_gene: -
abundance: many
j_gene: TRBJ2-7
CDR3nt: TGTGCCAGCAGCCCAGCCGACGGGTACTCCTACGAGCAGTACTTC
CDR3aa: CASSPADGYSYEQYF

v_gene: TRBV18
len: 16
d_gene: -
abundance: many
j_gene: TRBJ1-1
CDR3nt: TGTGCCAGCTCACTAAGACAGGTCGGCATGAACACTGAAGCTTTCTTT
CDR3aa: CASSLRQVGMNTEAFF

v_gene: TRBV28
len: 14
d_gene: -
abundance: many
j_gene: TRBJ2-7
CDR3nt: TGTGCCAGCGGAATCTCCAGGGTCCCCTACGAGCAGTACTTC
CDR3aa: CASGISRVPYEQYF

v_gene: TRBV12-3/TRBV12-4
len: 17
d_gene: TRBD1
abundance: few
j_gene: TRBJ1-1
CDR3nt: TGTGCCAGCAGTTTAGGTCTGCAGGGGGGATTGAACACTGAAGCTTTCTTT
CDR3aa: CASSLGLQGGLNTEAFF

v_gene: TRBV7-8
len: 12
d_gene: -
abundance: few
j_gene: TRBJ2-7
CDR3nt: TGTGCCAGCAGCCACGAGGGGTACGAGCAGTACTTC
CDR3aa: CASSHEGYEQYF

v_gene: TRBV2
len: 12
d_gene: TRBD2
abundance: -
j_gene: TRBJ2-4
CDR3nt: TGTGCCAGCAGTGAAGGACTAGCAACGAATAAGTTC
CDR3aa: CASSEGLATNKF

v_gene: TRBV18
len: 12
d_gene: -
abundance: -
j_gene: TRBJ1-5
CDR3nt: TGTGCCAGCTCGCCAGGGGATCAGCCCCAGCATTTT
CDR3aa: CASSPGDQPQHF

v_gene: TRBV28
len: 15
d_gene: TRBD1
abundance: many
j_gene: TRBJ2-3
CDR3nt: TGTGCCAGCAGGAGTGGGACAGGGGGCACAGATACGCAGTATTTT
CDR3aa: CASRSGTGGTDTQYF

v_gene: TRBV3-1
len: 13
d_gene: -
abundance: -
j_gene: TRBJ2-5
CDR3nt: TGTGCCAGCAGCCAGGGGGTTAGGGAGACCCAGTACTTC
CDR3aa: CASSQGVRETQYF

v_gene: TRBV29-1
len: 13
d_gene: -
abundance: few
j_gene: TRBJ2-5
CDR3nt: TGCAGCGTTCAGGAGGGGGCCAGAGAGACCCAGTACTTC
CDR3aa: CSVQEGARETQYF

v_gene: TRBV5-1
len: 15
d_gene: -
abundance: -
j_gene: TRBJ1-4
CDR3nt: TGCGCCAGCAGCGGGGGGACTCCGGGCTTGGAAAAACTGTTTTTT
CDR3aa: CASSGGTPGLEKLFF

v_gene: TRBV5-6
len: 14
d_gene: -
abundance: -
j_gene: TRBJ2-5
CDR3nt: TGTGCCAGCAGCTTATGGGGGGTCGGCGAGGCCCAGTACTTC
CDR3aa: CASSLWGVGEAQYF

v_gene: TRBV20-1
len: 13
d_gene: -
abundance: many
j_gene: TRBJ2-6
CDR3nt: TGCAGTGCTTCAGTCTCTGGGGCCAACGTCCTGACTTTC
CDR3aa: CSASVSGANVLTF

v_gene: TRBV20-1
len: 17
d_gene: TRBD2
abundance: many
j_gene: TRBJ2-3
CDR3nt: TGCAGTGCTAGACGCCTTCAGCTAGCGGGGGGGCAGGATACGCAGTATTTT
CDR3aa: CSARRLQLAGGQDTQYF

v_gene: TRBV3-1
len: 14
d_gene: -
abundance: few
j_gene: TRBJ1-2
CDR3nt: TGTGCCTGCCGACATACAACCGGTCAAGAAGGCTACACCTTC
CDR3aa: CACRHTTGQEGYTF

v_gene: TRBV19
len: 15
d_gene: TRBD1
abundance: -
j_gene: TRBJ1-6
CDR3nt: TGTGCCAGTAGTGCGCAGACAGGGAGAAATTCACCCCTCCACTTT
CDR3aa: CASSAQTGRNSPLHF

v_gene: TRBV6-5
len: 16
d_gene: TRBD1
abundance: -
j_gene: TRBJ1-6
CDR3nt: TGTGCCAGCAGTTCCTGGACAGGACCTTCGAATTCACCCCTCCACTTT
CDR3aa: CASSSWTGPSNSPLHF

v_gene: TRBV4-3
len: 14
d_gene: -
abundance: many
j_gene: TRBJ1-4
CDR3nt: TGCGCCAGCAGCCAAGATGATGGGGGGGAAAAACTGTTTTTT
CDR3aa: CASSQDDGGEKLFF

v_gene: TRBV10-3
len: 13
d_gene: TRBD1
abundance: many
j_gene: TRBJ2-7
CDR3nt: TGTGCCATCAGTGAAACAGGGACAGTCGAGCAGTACTTC
CDR3aa: CAISETGTVEQYF